Described below is a single T cell receptor (beta chain) sequence and its context. The target of this receptor is not known. No quality values exist for individual bases; no much larger clone is one base distant. The trim is 2 bases for V and 11 bases for J, with a gap of 12 bases between the germline ends. Taken from the germline V gene, the CDR1 and CDR2 loops are MDHEN and SYDVKM. From the cysteine up to the phenylalanine, the CDR3 has a length of 12 residues. Of all the DNA, just the CDR3 is kept, 36 bases in frame from base 1. The sample comes from a study of cytomegalovirus exposure and HLA in healthy donors (TCRdb year 2017). As for the study more broadly: An earlier analysis of approximately 640 of the donors reported 250 to 300 Gb of sequence data and some 100 million unique TCR beta sequences from 190 million or so T cells. Around 330 gigabases of sequencing data and approximately 91 million unique TCR sequences made up an early release that covered nearly 650 HLA-typed donors. Among the 398 genotyped donors, approximately 81% belonged to the genetic ancestry cluster associated with self-reported Caucasian donors. The study aimed to test whether signatures of past pathogen exposure could be identified by cataloging public T cell receptors. The study used immunosequencing to profile the T cell repertoires of approximately 650 subjects and linked those repertoires to cytomegalovirus serostatus. A separate validation cohort of 100 to 150 different subjects was used in addition to the roughly 620-subject first cohort. The study combined high-throughput TCR immunosequencing, statistical association of individual TCRs with disease status, and machine learning to predict cytomegalovirus infection status. To study patterns of TCR occurrence, a later analysis re-analyzed previously published TCR beta repertoires from 500 to 850 donors and added high-resolution HLA genotyping. Rather than drawing on any new phenotypic data, the later analysis identified candidate immune exposures from TCR beta sequences and the way those sequences occurred across donors. To decide whether each TCR beta V gene segment behaved as functional or pseudogenic, an earlier analysis of 587 of the donors relied on high-throughput TCR beta sequencing. Alongside the repertoire data, information on donor age, sex, ethnicity and CMV serostatus was compiled. A later genetic analysis took genome-wide SNP genotypes for about 55% of the 666 donors and used that subset as a discovery cohort. All discovery cohort repertoires had been generated on a single sequencing platform. Both class I and class II loci were covered by HLA typing, at four-digit resolution. Typing coverage varied by locus: 629-630 donors for A, B, C, DRB1 and DQB1; approximately 560 for DQA1; more than 600 for DPA1; 400 to 480 for DPB1. A handful of DR-DQ haplotypes were treated as single units for association and clustering because of strong linkage in the cohort. Among roughly 400 genotyped donors of the cohort, an average of around 220,000 unique TCR beta nucleotide sequences was sequenced per donor, of which about 19% were non-productive.

The library was built by means of the immunoSEQ multiplex PCR assay. The multiplex PCR relied on a mix of 60 forward primers for TCR Vbeta segments and 13 reverse primers for TCR Jbeta segments. The CDR3 region of rearranged TCR beta genes was amplified from genomic DNA by a multiplex PCR assay. The Illumina HiSeq System was used to sequence the amplified TCR beta libraries as 87-base-pair reads. The original pipeline was this. A later analysis counted about 80 million unique TCR beta chains across the 670 or so repertoires, and 9.5 million to 11 million of these chains were shared by at least two donors. Raw reads were error-corrected and collapsed into unique sequences by a nearest-neighbor algorithm in which closely related sequences were merged to remove PCR and sequencing errors. Alignment of CDR3 sequences to IMGT reference sequences was used to assign V, D and J gene segments. For a sequence to be retained, a match of at least six nucleotides was required to both a V gene segment and a J gene segment. A rearrangement was called productive if the CDR3 had no stop codons and remained in frame with V and J, and every other rearrangement was called non-productive. Following IMGT convention, CDR3 was defined as the stretch from the second conserved V-encoded cysteine up to the conserved J-encoded phenylalanine. Sequences without an unambiguous match to a single V gene segment were excluded from the earlier analysis of a few hundred of the donors. An earlier analysis of 550 to 650 of the donors classified V segments as functional when productive rearrangements were above 56.7% and as segregating when the standard deviation between donors was above 5%. To diagnose cytomegalovirus status from the catalog of TCR beta chain sequences, a statistical classification framework was built. V and J gene assignment, in a later analysis, came from comparing TCR nucleotide sequences with IMGT/GENE-DB human TR gene sequences. The TCRdist pipeline was used in a later analysis to assign CDR3 sequences and most-parsimonious VDJ recombination scenarios. A later analysis defined each TCR beta chain by its CDR3 amino acid sequence plus V-gene family, and excluded reads lacking a unique V-gene family. In a later analysis, 500 to 700 highly shared, low-generation-probability nucleotide sequences were removed to address suspected cross-contamination and a sequencing artifact. For each public chain, a later analysis derived a clonal expansion index from normalized ranks of inferred template counts within each repertoire. Generation probabilities in a later analysis came from a VDJ recombination model fitted to out-of-frame rearrangements, and those results were checked against IGoR. In a later analysis, hypergeometric tests were used to score TCR-TCR, TCR-HLA and TCR-CMV co-occurrence, with a repertoire-size bias correction applied to TCR pairs. In a later analysis, false discovery rates were estimated by permuting HLA or CMV assignments 20 times. In a later analysis, co-occurring TCRs were grouped using DBSCAN, and TCRdist sequence similarity was added for clustering within HLA-allele-positive subsets. Co-occurrence clustering excluded repertoires with fewer than 30,000 or more than 120,000 public chains, plus five with anomalous nucleotide sharing. TCRdb provides this immuneACCESS table in a form limited to in-frame rearrangements. Some clones are lacking; in checked studies, under half of them reflect an unresolved V gene, and why the rest are absent is not known. Clone size and V and J calls were adopted from that table, with D and trimming inferred from the DNA. This sample lists around 230,000 clones; around 80% were detected once. The ten biggest clones cover 0.47% of the sample.

Study-level results and caveats: In this cohort, only TCR beta chains were sequenced, and detectable features were limited by the absence of alpha or paired-chain data. Because HLA typing was unavailable for some donors at each locus, only the typed subset was used in association tests. Strong co-occurrence of HLA alleles, especially DR and DQ, made assigning TCR associations to individual alleles difficult. Compared with the roughly 710-donor mean, donors in an Asian-associated ancestry cluster had fewer N-insertions in productive TCRs, according to a later genetic analysis. Roughly uniform sequencing depth across donors was assumed in presence/absence analyses, although this assumption may not hold. Because the 87-base-pair reads could not distinguish some IMGT-functional V segments, including TRBV6-2 and TRBV6-3, those segments were excluded. While some public TCRs were present in many individuals, most TCR sequences turned up only very rarely across donors. The authors suggested that the approach could potentially be generalized to other disease states and immunological phenotypes. In both the original and validation cohorts, the classifier was reported to diagnose cytomegalovirus status with high specificity and sensitivity. An association between a missense DCLRE1C variant and V-gene and J-gene trimming of TCR beta chains was found in a later genetic analysis and replicated in an independent cohort. Compared with equally common non-associated chains, HLA-associated TCR beta chains in a later analysis were more clonally expanded and had lower generation probabilities. The study listed over 150 TCR beta chains as associated with cytomegalovirus. A further reported finding was that TCR beta sequences accurately predicted the HLA-A and HLA-B alleles for most subjects in the first cohort. A cluster of highly shared sequence variants was judged likely to represent a technical artifact of the sequencing pipeline. Because counts were too low, seventeen rarely observed V segments, including chromosome 9 orphons, were excluded from the earlier analysis of about 500 of the donors. Several of the top co-occurrence clusters appeared to be linked to parvovirus B19, influenza, CMV and Epstein-Barr virus, according to a later analysis. CMV serostatus was the only immune exposure information available for the cohort. In vitro tests confirmed that three of the cytomegalovirus-associated TCR beta chains recognize cytomegalovirus antigens. According to a later analysis, most CMV-associated TCR beta chains appeared to be HLA-restricted, and the HLA associations seemed to be driven largely by CMV exposure. In an earlier analysis of about 540 of the donors, most TCR beta V segments were observed in productive rearrangements about 90% or about 30% of the time, broadly matching IMGT annotations. According to a later analysis, TCR association rates differed among HLA loci, with DRB1 alleles showing the most associated TCRs and HLA-C alleles showing the fewest. Correlated functional status among segregating V segments might be attributable to linkage disequilibrium, but an unknown experimental factor could not be ruled out. At a false discovery rate of 0.05, a later analysis linked some 17,000 TCR beta sequences to specific HLA alleles.

The cohort comprised some 680 healthy bone marrow donors. At the time of sampling, all cohort members were nominally healthy, though unrecorded immune exposures were likely present. The donor was CMV seronegative and belonged to the group of 350 or so seronegative cohort members. A peripheral blood sample was collected from each donor, and TCR beta sequencing was performed on peripheral blood mononuclear cells. The Qiagen DNeasy Blood Extraction Kit was used to extract genomic DNA from the blood cell samples. The receptor chain draws on TRBV28 and TRBJ1-1; the D gene cannot be resolved reliably. The sample consisted of PBMCs. The TCR comes from a boy between 10 and 17 years old in good health and CMV-seronegative. CDR3 region: CASSLRWASAFF. The DNA is as follows: TGTGCCAGCAGTTTACGGTGGGCTTCGGCTTTCTTT.